This T cell receptor beta chain was profiled in a study of blood T cell repertoires in COVID-19. Study overall: The United States, Italy and Spain supplied acute and convalescent COVID-19 samples.

Source study methods: It was from reference gene primer amplification that nucleated cell counts were estimated. The table came from immunoSEQ multiplex PCR; TCRdb's copy has only in-frame clones and leaves some out. The DNA was the basis for D and trimming; V, J and clone size are from that table. Found here are about 82,000 clones, around 81% of them singletons; the top ten hold under 20%. This clone appeared a few times. The CDR3 length is 14 residues. The V gene lost 6 bases and the J gene lost 0 bases, with 9 bases spanning the gap. CDR1 and CDR2 from the germline V gene are MNHEY and SVGAGI. This chain links TRBV6-5 with TRBJ1-3; no firm D call. Sequencing used peripheral blood. The receptor comes from an elderly man with active or convalescent COVID-19. CDR3 sequence: CASRTDSSGNTIYF. The CDR3 nucleotides read TGTGCCAGCAGGACCGACTCCTCTGGAAACACCATATATTTT.